Following are 13 T cell receptor beta chains from one sample sequenced in a study of cytomegalovirus exposure and HLA in healthy donors. The PCR contained 60 Vbeta and 13 Jbeta primers. The table came from immunoSEQ multiplex PCR; TCRdb's copy has only in-frame clones and leaves some out. The sample records roughly 96,000 clones, 65% to 75% being singletons. Source material: PBMCs. Every receptor here comes from a woman between 65 and 79 years old in good health and CMV-seropositive.

V is TRBV6-1 and J is TRBJ1-6; D call uncertain. CDR1 and CDR2 from the germline V gene are MNHNS and SASEGT. CDR3 length: 18 residues. V lost 0 bases and J 0 bases, leaving 12 bases between the germline ends. The chain's CDR3 is CASSEAAGIGSYNSPLHF. The CDR3 nucleotides read TGTGCCAGCAGTGAAGCGGCGGGCATAGGCTCCTATAATTCACCCCTCCACTTT.

The chain links TRBV19 to TRBJ2-1; 9 bases are a match to TRBD2. Per germline, CDR1 LNHDA and CDR2 SQIVND (reference sequence). CDR3 length equals 18 residues. V lost 5 bases to trimming and J lost 7 bases; unmatched junction nucleotides: 18. The CDR3, as DNA: TGTGCCAGTAGTTCGAAGGGGGCATGGGCGGGAGGGCCTAATGAGCAGTTCTTC. Translation: CASSSKGAWAGGPNEQFF.

The chain recombines TRBV28 with TRBJ2-5; TRBD1 agrees at 10 bases. With V trimmed by 2 bases and J by 2 bases, 5 bases remained unmatched. The length of the CDR3 is 16 residues. The V gene's germline CDR1 is MDHEN and CDR2 SYDVKM. The CDR3 region has the DNA TGTGCCAGCAGTTTAGGGGGGACAGGGGTGCAAGAGACCCAGTACTTC. As protein: CASSLGGTGVQETQYF.

This chain joins TRBV7-6 and TRBJ2-5, with TRBD2 matching 8 bases. CDR3 length: 18 residues. The V gene end was trimmed by 3 bases and the J gene end by 4 bases; junction bases not matched to a gene: 16. Per germline, CDR1 SGHVS and CDR2 FNYEAQ. The CDR3 coding sequence is TGTGCCAGCAGCTTTCTTCCGGGGGGGGGCGGGTCGGGAGAGACCCAGTACTTC. Protein product: CASSFLPGGGGSGETQYF.

Here the CDR3 reads CSVEGTGDQPQHF. Written as DNA, the CDR3 is TGCAGCGTTGAAGGGACAGGGGATCAGCCCCAGCATTTT. The V and J genes are TRBV29-1 and TRBJ1-5, with 9 bases identical to TRBD1. Germline V gene sequence: CDR1 SQVTM, CDR2 ANQGSEA. The CDR3 has 13 amino acids. Losses at the gene ends were 1 base for V and 5 bases for J; bases not matched to a gene: 0.

The V gene is TRBV11-2, the J gene TRBJ2-5, with D perhaps matching TRBD1 (6 bases). Between the trimmed V and J ends, which lost 1 base and 1 base, there was a span of 10 bases. The CDR3 runs to 15 residues. Germline V gene lookup returns CDR1 SGHAT and CDR2 FQNNGV. CDR3 DNA: TGTGCCAGCAGCTTAGGTAGCAGGGGCCAAGAGACCCAGTACTTC. It encodes CASSLGSRGQETQYF.

Here the CDR3 reads CASGEITGGVQPQHF. CDR3 nucleotide sequence: TGTGCCAGCGGAGAGATTACAGGGGGCGTTCAGCCCCAGCATTTT. The chain uses TRBV6-1 and TRBJ1-5, with 9 bases lining up with TRBD1. Germline CDR1 MNHNS, CDR2 SASEGT. Trimming removed 8 bases from V and 6 bases from J; junction bases left unmatched: 11. The CDR3 loop spans 15 amino acids.

This chain connects TRBV29-1 to TRBJ2-5; tentatively, D is TRBD1 (6 bases). The germline V gene encodes CDR1 SQVTM and CDR2 ANQGSEA. The CDR3 extends over 12 amino acids. Trimming shortened V by 7 bases and J by 4 bases, and 13 bases separated the two germline ends. The CDR3 loop reads CSGRGSRETQYF. Here the CDR3 DNA reads TGCAGCGGCAGGGGAAGTAGAGAGACCCAGTACTTC.

This rearrangement joins TRBV7-2 to TRBJ2-5; 7 bases are shared with TRBD1. With 3 bases clipped from V and 5 bases from J, the junction kept 3 bases outside the gene matches. CDR3 length equals 13 residues. Germline CDR1 SGHTA, CDR2 FQGNSA. The chain's CDR3 is CASSLGTVETQYF. The DNA for the CDR3 is TGTGCCAGCAGCTTGGGGACAGTCGAGACCCAGTACTTC.

This clone was found once. The V and J genes are TRBV19 and TRBJ1-5; TRBD1 agrees at 7 bases. The CDR3 totals 16 residues. Germline values: CDR1 LNHDA, CDR2 SQIVND (reference sequence). With V trimmed by 7 bases and J by 1 base, 10 bases remained unmatched. In nucleotides, the CDR3 is TGTGCCAGTACGACGCCGACAGGGTTGAGCAATCAGCCCCAGCATTTT. As protein: CASTTPTGLSNQPQHF.

The chain combines TRBV7-3 with TRBJ2-1, with 11 bases matching TRBD1. From germline, CDR1 is SGHTA and CDR2 FQGTGA. Trimming at V came to 5 bases and at J to 6 bases, leaving 9 bases not matched to a gene. The CDR3 covers 16 residues. The CDR3: CASSPRWGTGGNEQFF. CDR3 nucleotides: TGTGCCAGCAGCCCAAGGTGGGGGACAGGGGGCAATGAGCAGTTCTTC.

J is TRBJ1-1 and V is TRBV10-2, with TRBD1 identical over 7 bases. The CDR3 covers 15 residues. CDR1 and CDR2 (germline): WSHSY, SAAADI. Trimming took 7 bases from V and 2 from J; bases not matched to a gene: 10. The CDR3 is CASIQAGTDNTEAFF. CDR3 bases: TGCGCCAGCATCCAGGCCGGGACAGATAACACTGAAGCTTTCTTT.

The chain employs TRBV5-1 and TRBJ2-2; 7 nucleotides align to TRBD1. V lost 1 base, J lost 5 bases, and 8 bases stayed unmatched. The CDR3 spans 16 residues. The germline V gene encodes CDR1 SGHRS and CDR2 YFSETQ. The CDR3 reads CASSLTRGIRTGELFF. CDR3 DNA sequence: TGCGCCAGCAGCTTGACCAGGGGGATCCGGACCGGGGAGCTGTTTTTT.